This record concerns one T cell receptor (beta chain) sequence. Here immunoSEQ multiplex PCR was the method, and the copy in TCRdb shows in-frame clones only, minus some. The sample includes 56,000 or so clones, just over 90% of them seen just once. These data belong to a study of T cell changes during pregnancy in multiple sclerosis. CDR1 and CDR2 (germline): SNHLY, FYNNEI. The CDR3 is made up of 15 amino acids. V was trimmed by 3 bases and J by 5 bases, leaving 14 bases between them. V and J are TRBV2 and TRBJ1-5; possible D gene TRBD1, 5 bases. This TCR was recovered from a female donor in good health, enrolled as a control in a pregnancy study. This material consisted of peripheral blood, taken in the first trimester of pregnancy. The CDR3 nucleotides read TGTGCCAGCAGTGAGGGAGGGGAGTCCTATCAGCCCCAGCATTTT. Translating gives CASSEGGESYQPQHF. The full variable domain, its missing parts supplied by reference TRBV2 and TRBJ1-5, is EPEVTQTPSHQVTQMGQEVILRCVPISNHLYFYWYRQILGQKVEFLVSFYNNEISEKSEIFDDQFSVERPDGSNFTLKIRSTKLEDSAMYFCASSEGGESYQPQHFGDGTRLSIL.